The 7 T cell receptor beta chains below all came from one sample that was sequenced in a study of T cells in Graves' hyperthyroidism and ophthalmopathy. Amplification yielded TCR beta CDR3 regions, with RNA transcripts as the source. HTBI primers were the set used in a first-round RT-PCR of the TCR CDR3. TCRdb reanalysed the multiplex PCR reads using MiXCR and keeps one entry per CDR3 protein. Of approximately 480,000 distinct CDR3 sequences in the sample, less than 25% were seen once. Sequenced material: blood. These receptors came from a man aged 18 to 30 with Graves' hyperthyroidism.

This clonotype was observed many times. This rearrangement joins TRBV29-1 to TRBJ1-1; D unclear. Germline-derived CDR1 and CDR2 are SQVTM and ANQGSEA. V was clipped by 7 bases and J by 4 bases, with 13 bases between them. The CDR3 covers 12 residues. The CDR3 protein is CSAGVLSTEAFF. The CDR3, as DNA: TGCAGCGCCGGGGTATTGAGCACTGAAGCTTTCTTT.

This clonotype was observed many times. This chain connects TRBV2 to TRBJ1-1; TRBD1 might be the D (6 bases). V was pared by 8 bases and J by 9 bases, with 19 bases between. Germline V gene data show CDR1 as SNHLY and CDR2 as FYNNEI. The CDR3 extends over 13 amino acids. The CDR3 sequence: CASDWTNREKAFF. The CDR3 DNA reads as TGTGCCAGCGATTGGACTAACAGGGAAAAAGCTTTCTTT.

This clonotype showed up just a few times. The chain carries TRBV9 and TRBJ2-2, with TRBD1 as a possible D gene (5 bases). Between the trimmed V and J ends, which lost 0 bases and 3 bases, there was a span of 12 bases. Germline CDR1 and CDR2: SGDLS and YYNGEE. The CDR3 totals 16 residues. In nucleotides, the CDR3 is TGTGCCAGCAGCGTAGAGAAGGGGCCCTACACCGGGGAGCTGTTTTTT. Its translation is CASSVEKGPYTGELFF. Using reference TRBV9 and TRBJ2-2 for the parts outside the CDR3, the full variable domain is DSGVTQTPKHLITATGQRVTLRCSPRSGDLSVYWYQQSLDQGLQFLIQYYNGEERAKGNILERFSAQQFPDLHSELNLSSLELGDSALYFCASSVEKGPYTGELFFGEGSRLTVL.

This clonotype occurred many times. This sequence joins TRBV6-5 and TRBJ1-2, with D tentatively TRBD1 (6 bases). The CDR3 contains 12 residues. V was clipped by 8 bases and J by 8 bases, with 15 bases between them. Per the germline V gene, CDR1 is MNHEY and CDR2 is SVGAGI. The CDR3 nucleotides read TGTGCCAGCGGGACACGGGGGGACGGCTACACCTTC. Translation: CASGTRGDGYTF.

There are many counts of this clonotype. The germline gene is not matched at one end of the junction; a read error may be the cause. V usage is TRBV15 and J usage is TRBJ2-7; the match to TRBD1 covers 12 bases. Germline V gene data show CDR1 as LNHNV and CDR2 as YYDKDF (reference sequence). The length of the CDR3 is 19 residues. CDR3 DNA: TGCGCCACCAGCAGAGGCACCTATCCGGGACAGGGGGCATCCTACGAGCAGTACTTC. This gives the protein CATSRGTYPGQGASYEQYF.

The gene calls are TRBV6-1 and TRBJ1-1; 8 bases fit TRBD1. Germline trimming cut 6 bases from V and 11 bases from J; bases unmatched to any gene: 11. Germline V gene data show CDR1 as MNHNS and CDR2 as SASEGT. CDR3 size: 13 residues. Written as DNA, the CDR3 is TGTGCCAGCAGACCTACAGGGGGATTTAAGGCTTTCTTT. Protein: CASRPTGGFKAFF.

V usage is TRBV29-1 and J usage is TRBJ1-3; D may be TRBD1 (5 bases). CDR3 size: 14 residues. V was trimmed by 4 bases and J by 0 bases, leaving 10 bases between them. Germline CDR1 reads SQVTM; CDR2 reads ANQGSEA. This CDR3 reads CSVVGVSSGNTIYF. DNA of the CDR3: TGCAGCGTTGTGGGGGTTAGCTCTGGAAACACCATATATTTT. Based on the CDR3 plus reference TRBV29-1 and TRBJ1-3, the full variable domain is SAVISQKPSRDICQRGTSLTIQCQVDSQVTMMFWYRQQPGQSLTLIATANQGSEATYESGFVIDKFPISRPNLTFSTLTVSNMSPEDSSIYLCSVVGVSSGNTIYFGEGSWLTVV.